What follows are 19 T cell receptor beta chains derived from one specimen sequenced in a study of blood T cell repertoires in COVID-19. Sequencing was performed with immunoSEQ multiplex PCR; in TCRdb, only in-frame clones are kept and a portion is missing. The sample has nearly 350,000 clones, more than 70% seen once. The sample taken for sequencing was peripheral blood. These receptors were collected from a man aged 25 to 40 with active or convalescent COVID-19.

This chain connects TRBV4-3 to TRBJ2-1, with 10 positions matching TRBD2. The germline gives CDR1 LGHNA, CDR2 YSLEER. This CDR3 region has 15 residues. With 2 bases clipped from V and 6 bases from J, the junction kept 4 bases outside the gene matches. The CDR3, as DNA: TGCGCCAGCAGCCAATCTAGCGGGGGTACCAATGAGCAGTTCTTC. This encodes CASSQSSGGTNEQFF.

The chain employs TRBV10-3 and TRBJ1-2; D may be TRBD1 (5 bases). The CDR3 has 17 residues. V lost 0 bases to trimming and J lost 2 bases, with 16 bases between them. Germline V CDR1 and CDR2: ENHRY, SYGVKD. The CDR3 nucleotides are TGTGCCATCAGTGAGTCTAGGGGCCAGCGTGCAAACTATGGCTACACCTTC. Translated: CAISESRGQRANYGYTF.

This clone was observed a single time. The chain joins TRBV5-4 to TRBJ2-7; 8 bases fit TRBD1. CDR3 size: 14 residues. Germline CDR1 SGHNT, CDR2 YYREEE (reference sequence). The ends lost 6 bases at V and 5 bases at J; junction bases unmatched: 10. The CDR3 DNA sequence: TGTGCCAGCACCGAGGACAGGGTGGACCACGAGCAGTACTTC. It is translated as CASTEDRVDHEQYF. Complete variable domain (other parts from reference TRBV5-4 and TRBJ2-7): ETGVTQSPTHLIKTRGQQVTLRCSSQSGHNTVSWYQQALGQGPQFIFQYYREEENGRGNFPPRFSGLQFPNYSSELNVNALELDDSALYLCASTEDRVDHEQYFGPGTRLTVT.

V gene TRBV18 combines with J gene TRBJ1-1, with TRBD1 matching over 7 bases. The CDR3 sequence is 15 residues long. Germline CDR1 is KGHSH and CDR2 is LQKENI. J was trimmed by 0 bases and V by 2 bases; bases with no gene match: 3. The CDR3 spells CASSPTQGVNTEAFF. CDR3 nucleotide sequence: TGTGCCAGCTCACCAACCCAGGGGGTGAACACTGAAGCTTTCTTT.

The chain links TRBV6-1 to TRBJ1-4, with D perhaps TRBD1 (5 bases). V was trimmed by 3 bases and J by 5 bases, leaving 16 bases between them. Germline loops: CDR1 MNHNS, CDR2 SASEGT. This CDR3 spans 16 amino acids. The CDR3 is CASSDWGGPLNEKLFF. In DNA, the CDR3 is TGTGCCAGCAGTGACTGGGGGGGACCGTTAAATGAAAAACTGTTTTTT.

This chain uses TRBV30 with TRBJ1-6, with 7 nucleotides matching TRBD1. The CDR3 loop spans 14 amino acids. With 8 bases clipped from V and 2 bases from J, the junction kept 6 bases outside the gene matches. Germline CDR1 reads GTSNPN; CDR2 reads SVGIG (reference sequence). The CDR3 reads CAVDREAYNSPLHF. CDR3 bases: TGTGCCGTAGACAGGGAAGCCTATAATTCACCCCTCCACTTT.

This clone occurred a few times. The chain recombines TRBV20-1 with TRBJ2-5; the D is unclear. Germline V gene sequence: CDR1 DFQATT, CDR2 SNEGSKA (reference sequence). There are 11 residues in the CDR3. The CDR3 bases are TGCAGCTTAGAGCACCAAGAGACCCAGTACTTC. As protein: CSLEHQETQYF.

V and J are TRBV5-4 and TRBJ2-3, with 9 bases matching TRBD1. CDR1 and CDR2 (germline): SGHNT, YYREEE (reference sequence). The CDR3 totals 16 residues. V was pared by 10 bases and J by 1 base, with 13 bases of the junction left unmatched. The CDR3 DNA follows: TGTGCCGGAGGACAGGGGACTCCGCTGGGCACAGATACGCAGTATTTT. It translates to CAGGQGTPLGTDTQYF. The full variable domain, its missing parts supplied by reference TRBV5-4 and TRBJ2-3, is ETGVTQSPTHLIKTRGQQVTLRCSSQSGHNTVSWYQQALGQGPQFIFQYYREEENGRGNFPPRFSGLQFPNYSSELNVNALELDDSALYLCAGGQGTPLGTDTQYFGPGTRLTVL.

The V and J genes are TRBV6-1 and TRBJ1-6; TRBD1 agrees at 9 bases. CDR1 is MNHNS and CDR2 is SASEGT in the germline V gene. V trimming: 4 bases; J trimming: 10 bases; junction bases outside the gene matches: 11. CDR3 size: 16 residues. The CDR3 reads CASSGRTGARGSPLHF. For the CDR3, the DNA is TGTGCCAGCAGTGGCCGGACAGGGGCCAGAGGCTCACCCCTCCACTTT.

J is TRBJ1-1 and V is TRBV7-2, with D hard to call. The ends were cut back, 3 bases at V and 0 bases at J, with 11 bases in the middle. Germline V gene lookup returns CDR1 SGHTA and CDR2 FQGNSA. There are 15 residues in the CDR3. CDR3 nucleotides: TGTGCCAGCAGCTTGTCGGGGAATCTGAACACTGAAGCTTTCTTT. Its translation: CASSLSGNLNTEAFF.

CDR3 sequence: CAWSLIQGGGTEAFF. DNA of the CDR3: TGTGCCTGGAGCTTAATACAGGGGGGAGGCACTGAAGCTTTCTTT. This chain joins TRBV30 and TRBJ1-1; TRBD1 matches at 8 bases. CDR1 and CDR2 (germline): GTSNPN, SVGIG (reference sequence). The CDR3 runs to 15 residues. V shed 3 bases, J shed 4 bases, and the junction held 10 bases outside the gene matches. Based on the CDR3 plus reference TRBV30 and TRBJ1-1, the full variable domain is SQTIHQWPATLVQPVGSPLSLECTVEGTSNPNLYWYRQAAGRGLQLLFYSVGIGQISSEVPQNLSASRPQDRQFILSSKKLLLSDSGFYLCAWSLIQGGGTEAFFGQGTRLTVV.

This chain joins TRBV7-3 and TRBJ2-6, with TRBD2 identical over 10 bases. The CDR3 has 18 residues. CDR1 and CDR2 (germline): SGHTA, FQGTGA. The trim removed 8 bases at V and 0 bases at J, leaving 10 bases unmatched. In nucleotides, the CDR3 is TGTGCCAGCGGGAGGGGACTAGCGAGTCTCTCTGGGGCCAACGTCCTGACTTTC. Its protein product is CASGRGLASLSGANVLTF.

The genes are TRBV2 and TRBJ2-2, with D uncertain. This CDR3 region has 13 residues. CDR1 and CDR2 from the germline V gene are SNHLY and FYNNEI. The V gene lost 3 bases and the J gene lost 6 bases, with 8 bases spanning the gap. The DNA of the CDR3 is TGTGCCAGCAGTGATAATAGAGCCGGGGAGCTGTTTTTT. This gives the protein CASSDNRAGELFF.

The chain is built from TRBV2 and TRBJ2-1, with a possible D match to TRBD2 (6 bases). The CDR3 totals 13 residues. V dropped 3 bases and J dropped 9 bases, with 12 bases sitting between them. Germline V gene lookup returns CDR1 SNHLY and CDR2 FYNNEI. This chain's CDR3 is CASSDEGRGEQFF. The CDR3 DNA sequence: TGTGCCAGCAGTGACGAGGGGCGGGGTGAGCAGTTCTTC.

The chain joins TRBV24-1 to TRBJ2-5; 14 nucleotides align to TRBD2. The V gene's germline CDR1 is KGHDR and CDR2 SFDVKD. J gave up 5 bases and V 3 bases, and 13 bases lay outside the gene matches. The CDR3 has 19 residues. The CDR3 sequence: CATSDPGLAGDVPRETQYF. The CDR3 region has the DNA TGTGCCACCAGTGATCCGGGACTAGCGGGAGATGTCCCAAGGGAGACCCAGTACTTC.

The gene calls are TRBV27 and TRBJ1-4; TRBD1 might be the D (6 bases). V lost 5 bases, J lost 10 bases, and 8 bases lay in between. From germline, CDR1 is MNHEY and CDR2 SMNVEV (reference sequence). The CDR3 runs 11 residues. The CDR3 bases are TGTGCCAGCAGTGAACAGGGAAAACTGTTTTTT. Its protein is CASSEQGKLFF. Together with reference TRBV27 and TRBJ1-4, the CDR3 gives the full variable domain: EAQVTQNPRYLITVTGKKLTVTCSQNMNHEYMSWYRQDPGLGLRQIYYSMNVEVTDKGDVPEGYKVSRKEKRNFPLILESPSPNQTSLYFCASSEQGKLFFGSGTQLSVL.

The chain links TRBV4-2 to TRBJ2-1; D may be TRBD2 (5 bases). The CDR3 has 19 amino acids. V lost 0 bases and J lost 0, with 18 bases in between. Germline CDR1 reads LGHNA; CDR2 reads YNFKEQ. The CDR3 bases are TGTGCCAGCAGCCAAGATCAAAGCGGATTGGGGAGCTCCTACAATGAGCAGTTCTTC. Its translation is CASSQDQSGLGSSYNEQFF.

The rearrangement uses TRBV7-3 and TRBJ1-1; D perhaps matches TRBD1 (6 bases). CDR1 is SGHTA, CDR2 FQGTGA, per germline. Trimming stripped 0 bases from V and 4 bases from J, with 12 bases between. The CDR3 has 15 amino acids. CDR3 DNA: TGTGCCAGCAGCTTAACCTCGACAGGAGCCACTGAAGCTTTCTTT. Protein: CASSLTSTGATEAFF.

This clone has a handful of counts. This sequence joins TRBV7-3 and TRBJ2-2; weak D call: TRBD1 (6 bases). CDR1 and CDR2 from the germline V gene are SGHTA and FQGTGA. The V end was cut by 2 bases, the J end by 6 bases, with 10 bases between. The length of the CDR3 is 14 residues. In DNA form, the CDR3 reads TGTGCCAGCAGCTTATCCACAGGGTCCGGGGAGCTGTTTTTT. Translation: CASSLSTGSGELFF.